Presented here are 25 T cell receptor beta chains from one specimen sequenced in a study of T cells in Graves' hyperthyroidism and ophthalmopathy (dated by TCRdb to between 2017 and 2020). Library construction relied on multiplex PCR. This sample was sequenced with an Illumina HiSeq 2000. Amplification of TCR beta CDR3 regions was carried out from RNA transcripts. The TCR CDR3 was subjected to a first round of RT-PCR using the HTBI primer set and the Qiagen OneStep RT-PCR kit. TCRdb passed the public sequencing reads through fastp at Q25 and MiXCR, retaining productive beta sequences. One record per CDR3 amino acid sequence lists the most common genes and DNA. This sample lists hundreds of thousands of distinct CDR3 sequences; about 38% were detected once. Of the sample, around 9.3% is held by the ten largest clones. Sample: blood. These receptors were obtained from a man younger than 30 with Graves' hyperthyroidism.

The J gene is TRBJ2-5, the V gene TRBV9; D is perhaps TRBD2 (5 bases). The CDR3 contains 13 residues. Between the trimmed V and J ends, which lost 3 bases and 1 base, there was a span of 7 bases. Germline V gene data show CDR1 as SGDLS and CDR2 as YYNGEE. CDR3 DNA: TGTGCCAGCAGCGCCCGGGGCCAAGAGACCCAGTACTTC. Amino acid sequence: CASSARGQETQYF.

For this clonotype: At one boundary the junction diverges from the germline segment, which might be a read error. J is TRBJ1-4 and V is TRBV2; D is uncertain. The CDR3 runs to 15 residues. CDR1 and CDR2 (germline): SNHLY, FYNNEI. CDR3 in DNA: TGTGCCAGTGGGCAGATACTTGCAACTAATGAAGAACTGTTTTTT. The encoded protein is CASGQILATNEELFF.

The chain uses TRBV5-8 and TRBJ1-1; 7 bases are shared with TRBD1. Germline CDR1 and CDR2: SGHTS and YDEGEE. V was pared by 7 bases and J by 8 bases, with 11 bases of the junction left unmatched. The length of the CDR3 is 13 residues. CDR3 coding DNA: TGTGCCAGCCACAGGGGATTAGGGGCAGAAGCTTTCTTT. Amino acids: CASHRGLGAEAFF.

This clonotype has ten or more counts. The chain combines TRBV20-1 with TRBJ1-3; tentatively, D is TRBD1 (5 bases). This CDR3 spans 12 amino acids. The V gene lost 4 bases and the J gene lost 3 bases, with 7 bases spanning the gap. Germline values: CDR1 DFQATT, CDR2 SNEGSKA (reference sequence). In nucleotides, the CDR3 is TGCAGTGCTACAGGGTTTGGAAACACCATATATTTT. It yields the protein CSATGFGNTIYF.

About this clonotype itself: The junction differs from germline at one of its ends, possibly a read error. The V call is TRBV7-9, the J call TRBJ1-3; no clear D. CDR1 is SEHNR, CDR2 FQNEAQ, per germline (reference sequence). The CDR3 extends over 14 amino acids. The CDR3 DNA is TGTGCCAGCAGCCATACAACCTGGGGAAACGCCATATATTTT. It is translated as CASSHTTWGNAIYF. The complete variable domain, with remaining parts taken from reference TRBV7-9 and TRBJ1-3, reads DTGVSQNPRHKITKRGQNVTFRCDPISEHNRLYWYRQTLGQGPEFLTYFQNEAQLEKSRLLSDRFSAERPKGSFSTLEIQRTEQGDSAMYLCASSHTTWGNAIYFGEGSWLTVV.

This clonotype was counted once. A much more abundant neighbour one base away suggests this may be a read error. This sequence joins TRBV7-8 and TRBJ1-5; D may be TRBD1 (6 bases). Germline CDR1 and CDR2: SGHVS and FQNEAQ. The CDR3 spans 12 residues. CDR3 protein: CASSPAGQPPHF. The CDR3 bases are TGTGCCAGCAGCCCGGCTGGACAGCCCCCGCATTTT.

This rearrangement joins TRBV9 to TRBJ2-3, with D perhaps being TRBD1 or TRBD2 (5 bases each). The ends were cut back, 1 base at V and 4 bases at J, with 13 bases in the middle. The CDR3 loop spans 15 amino acids. Germline-derived CDR1 and CDR2 are SGDLS and YYNGEE. DNA of the CDR3: TGTGCCAGCAGCGTAAGGGCGTTGGGGGCAGATACGCAGTATTTT. Its protein product is CASSVRALGADTQYF.

This clonotype appeared a few times. This chain joins TRBV2 and TRBJ2-7; 8 bases line up with TRBD2. Germline values: CDR1 SNHLY, CDR2 FYNNEI. Trimming at V came to 3 bases and at J to 0 bases, leaving 4 bases not matched to a gene. The CDR3 is 15 residues long. The CDR3 loop is CASSDDGGVSYEQYF. The CDR3, as DNA: TGTGCCAGCAGTGACGACGGGGGGGTCTCCTACGAGCAGTACTTC. Combining the CDR3 with reference TRBV2 and TRBJ2-7 gives the whole variable domain EPEVTQTPSHQVTQMGQEVILRCVPISNHLYFYWYRQILGQKVEFLVSFYNNEISEKSEIFDDQFSVERPDGSNFTLKIRSTKLEDSAMYFCASSDDGGVSYEQYFGPGTRLTVT.

The CDR3 DNA sequence: TGCGCCAGCAGCGATGGACAGGGGAGTGTTCATGAAAAACTGTTTTTT. It specifies CASSDGQGSVHEKLFF. The chain links TRBV5-1 to TRBJ1-4, with 9 positions matching TRBD1. The germline V gene has CDR1 SGHRS and CDR2 YFSETQ. V lost 4 bases and J lost 6; bases outside the gene matches: 10. The CDR3 runs to 16 residues. Filled out from reference TRBV5-1 and TRBJ1-4, the complete variable domain reads KAGVTQTPRYLIKTRGQQVTLSCSPISGHRSVSWYQQTPGQGLQFLFEYFSETQRNKGNFPGRFSGRQFSNSRSEMNVSTLELGDSALYLCASSDGQGSVHEKLFFGSGTQLSVL.

This clonotype has more than one count but fewer than ten. The chain links TRBV7-9 to TRBJ1-1, with D unresolved. This CDR3 is 16 amino acids long. The V end lost 2 bases, the J end lost 4 bases, and 17 bases lay between the germline ends. CDR1 and CDR2 (germline): SEHNR, FQNEAQ (reference sequence). Written as DNA, the CDR3 is TGTGCCAGCAGCTTAATTCATGGCCGCACGGGCACTGAAGCTTTCTTT. Protein: CASSLIHGRTGTEAFF. The full variable domain, its missing parts supplied by reference TRBV7-9 and TRBJ1-1, is DTGVSQNPRHKITKRGQNVTFRCDPISEHNRLYWYRQTLGQGPEFLTYFQNEAQLEKSRLLSDRFSAERPKGSFSTLEIQRTEQGDSAMYLCASSLIHGRTGTEAFFGQGTRLTVV.

The rearrangement links TRBV5-4 to TRBJ1-3; 7 nucleotides line up with TRBD1. V trimming: 4 bases; J trimming: 0 bases; junction bases outside the gene matches: 13. The CDR3 has 18 residues. The germline CDR1 and CDR2 sequences are SGHNT and YYREEE (reference sequence). The CDR3 nucleotides are TGTGCCAGCAGCCCAAGCTCCAAGGGACAGAACTCTGGAAACACCATATATTTT. Amino acid sequence: CASSPSSKGQNSGNTIYF.

The V and J genes are TRBV12-3 or TRBV12-4 and TRBJ2-2; TRBD1 might be the D (5 bases). V was clipped by 4 bases and J by 8 bases, with 5 bases between them. The CDR3 consists of 11 residues. CDR3 protein: CASSYRGELFF. The CDR3 nucleotides read TGTGCCAGCAGTTACAGGGGGGAGCTGTTTTTT.

The chain combines TRBV29-1 with TRBJ1-2, with 10 bases lining up with TRBD1. Germline lookup yields CDR1 SQVTM and CDR2 ANQGSEA. After removal of 1 base from V and 1 base from J, the junction contained 0 bases not matched to a gene. The CDR3 runs 14 residues. CDR3 coding DNA: TGCAGCGTTGAAGGGGACAGGGGTAACTATGGCTACACCTTC. Translation: CSVEGDRGNYGYTF.

This chain connects TRBV7-9 to TRBJ2-5, with no clear D. Trimming left V 4 bases short and J 4 bases short, with 19 bases between. The CDR3 length is 16 residues. Looked up from germline, CDR1 is SEHNR and CDR2 is FQNEAQ (reference sequence). CDR3 residues: CASSSDLGIGGETQYF. DNA for the CDR3: TGTGCCAGCAGCTCCGACCTGGGGATCGGCGGAGAGACCCAGTACTTC.

This clonotype was seen repeatedly, ten times or more. The V and J genes are TRBV9 and TRBJ1-2; the D is unclear. The CDR3 spans 14 residues. V dropped 6 bases and J dropped 4 bases, with 16 bases sitting between them. The germline V gene encodes CDR1 SGDLS and CDR2 YYNGEE. In nucleotides, the CDR3 is TGTGCCAGCACGAGTGCGGGCGGGCGCTATGGCTACACCTTC. This sequence encodes CASTSAGGRYGYTF.

V and J are TRBV2 and TRBJ1-1; the D gene is possibly TRBD1 (5 bases). Per the germline V gene, CDR1 is SNHLY and CDR2 is FYNNEI. This CDR3 region has 13 residues. Between the trimmed V and J ends, which lost 8 bases and 1 base, there was a span of 11 bases. The CDR3: CASGAQSNTEAFF. In DNA form, the CDR3 reads TGTGCCAGCGGGGCGCAGTCGAACACTGAAGCTTTCTTT.

This clonotype was detected many times. The J gene is TRBJ1-1, the V gene TRBV29-1; D may be TRBD1 (6 bases). Germline lookup yields CDR1 SQVTM and CDR2 ANQGSEA. Trimming removed 3 bases from V and 5 bases from J, with 19 bases in between. CDR3 length: 15 residues. CDR3 amino acids: CSVDSDRVGPTEAFF. CDR3 nucleotide sequence: TGCAGCGTTGACTCGGACAGAGTAGGGCCGACTGAAGCTTTCTTT. Combining the CDR3 with reference TRBV29-1 and TRBJ1-1 gives the whole variable domain SAVISQKPSRDICQRGTSLTIQCQVDSQVTMMFWYRQQPGQSLTLIATANQGSEATYESGFVIDKFPISRPNLTFSTLTVSNMSPEDSSIYLCSVDSDRVGPTEAFFGQGTRLTVV.

This clonotype was observed many times. The rearrangement links TRBV10-3 to TRBJ2-7; 9 nucleotides match TRBD1. The junction had 5 bases not matched to a gene; V was cut back by 2 bases and J by 3 bases. The CDR3 has 15 amino acids. Germline lookup yields CDR1 ENHRY and CDR2 SYGVKD. CDR3 in amino acids: CAISEMGTGYYEQYF. Here the CDR3 DNA reads TGTGCCATCAGTGAGATGGGGACAGGGTACTACGAGCAGTACTTC.

The chain combines TRBV6-5 with TRBJ2-5; 8 bases map to TRBD2. There are 15 residues in the CDR3. Trimming removed 5 bases from V and 2 bases from J; junction bases left unmatched: 7. The V gene's germline CDR1 is MNHEY and CDR2 SVGAGI. CDR3 bases: TGTGCCAGCAGTCTTAGCGGGGCCATTCAAGAGACCCAGTACTTC. Protein sequence: CASSLSGAIQETQYF.

The chain is built from TRBV7-9 and TRBJ1-3; the match to TRBD1 covers 7 bases. CDR1 is SEHNR, CDR2 FQNEAQ, per germline (reference sequence). With V trimmed by 5 bases and J by 0 bases, 10 bases remained unmatched. The CDR3 sequence is 17 residues long. The DNA for the CDR3 is TGTGCCAGCAGCCCCCGGACAGGTTCTTCCTCTGGAAACACCATATATTTT. It encodes CASSPRTGSSSGNTIYF. Based on the CDR3 plus reference TRBV7-9 and TRBJ1-3, the full variable domain is DTGVSQNPRHKITKRGQNVTFRCDPISEHNRLYWYRQTLGQGPEFLTYFQNEAQLEKSRLLSDRFSAERPKGSFSTLEIQRTEQGDSAMYLCASSPRTGSSSGNTIYFGEGSWLTVV.

On this clonotype itself: This could be a read error, since a much larger clone is one nucleotide away. V is TRBV25-1 and J is TRBJ2-5, with TRBD2 matching 8 bases. Germline V lookup: CDR1 MGHDK, CDR2 SYGVNS. The CDR3 contains 12 residues. The J segment lost 4 bases and the V segment lost 8 bases, leaving 3 bases of the junction unmatched. In nucleotides, the CDR3 is TGTGCCAGCGTGGGACTAGGAGAGACCCAGTACTTC. This sequence encodes CASVGLGETQYF.

This clonotype was observed a single time. The chain employs TRBV9 and TRBJ2-7; TRBD2 is a possible D gene (6 bases). The germline gives CDR1 SGDLS, CDR2 YYNGEE. V lost 1 base and J 1 base, leaving 15 bases between the germline ends. This CDR3 is 16 amino acids long. The CDR3 DNA reads TGTGCCAGCAGCGTATCCCCCTGGGGGGATTCCTACGAGCAGTACTTC. It yields the protein CASSVSPWGDSYEQYF.

This clonotype was observed many times. The CDR3 DNA follows: TGTGCCAGCAGTTTAAGGGCTGATCAGCCCCAGCATTTT. Its translation: CASSLRADQPQHF. This chain connects TRBV12-3 or TRBV12-4 to TRBJ1-5; no reliable D call. The CDR3 totals 13 residues. V was shortened by 2 bases and J by 5 bases, with 7 bases between the two germline ends.

This clonotype was observed a handful of times. This chain joins TRBV7-8 and TRBJ1-6; D remains ambiguous. CDR1 is SGHVS and CDR2 is FQNEAQ in the germline V gene. The V gene lost 2 bases and the J gene lost 0 bases, with 11 bases spanning the gap. The CDR3 contains 17 residues. The CDR3 reads CASSLRGRSSYNSPLHF. CDR3 in DNA: TGTGCCAGCAGCTTAAGAGGACGGAGCTCCTATAATTCACCCCTCCACTTT.

A remark on this clonotype: One base away lies a much larger clone, so this may be a sequencing read error. The chain employs TRBV12-3 or TRBV12-4 and TRBJ1-1; 7 bases agree with TRBD1. CDR3 length: 11 residues. The V and J ends lost 8 bases and 8 bases, in that order; junction bases with no gene match: 5. CDR3: CASGTDREAFF. The CDR3 DNA reads as TGTGCCAGCGGGACGGACAGGGAAGCTTTCTTT.